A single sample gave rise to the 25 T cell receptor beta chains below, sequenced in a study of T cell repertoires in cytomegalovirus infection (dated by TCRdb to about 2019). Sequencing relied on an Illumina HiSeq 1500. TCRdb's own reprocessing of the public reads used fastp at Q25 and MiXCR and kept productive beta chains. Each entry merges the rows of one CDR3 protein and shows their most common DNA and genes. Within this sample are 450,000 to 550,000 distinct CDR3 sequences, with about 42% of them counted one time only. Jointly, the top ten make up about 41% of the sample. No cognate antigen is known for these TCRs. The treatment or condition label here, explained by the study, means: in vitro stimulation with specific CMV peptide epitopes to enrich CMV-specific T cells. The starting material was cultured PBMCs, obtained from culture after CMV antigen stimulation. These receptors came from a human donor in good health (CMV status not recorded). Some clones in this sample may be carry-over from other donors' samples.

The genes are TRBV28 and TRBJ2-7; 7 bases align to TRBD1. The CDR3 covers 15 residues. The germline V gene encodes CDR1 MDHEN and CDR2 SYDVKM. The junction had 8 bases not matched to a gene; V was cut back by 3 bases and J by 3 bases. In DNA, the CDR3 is TGTGCCAGCAGTTTCCTCAGGGGGTTCTACTACGAGCAGTACTTC. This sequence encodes CASSFLRGFYYEQYF.

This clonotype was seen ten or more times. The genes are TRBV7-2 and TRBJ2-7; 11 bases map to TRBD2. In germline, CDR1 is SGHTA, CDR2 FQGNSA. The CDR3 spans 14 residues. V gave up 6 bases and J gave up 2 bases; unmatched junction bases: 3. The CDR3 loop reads CASSLLAGAYEQYF. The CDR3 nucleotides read TGTGCCAGCAGTCTACTAGCGGGAGCCTACGAGCAGTACTTC.

The CDR3 DNA is TGTGCCAGCAGTCTCGATTTCGGTCCCTACGAGCAGTACTTC. The encoded protein is CASSLDFGPYEQYF. The rearrangement joins TRBV12-3 or TRBV12-4 to TRBJ2-7; D is ambiguous. The CDR3 covers 14 residues. Trimming removed 5 bases from V and 2 bases from J, with 13 bases in between.

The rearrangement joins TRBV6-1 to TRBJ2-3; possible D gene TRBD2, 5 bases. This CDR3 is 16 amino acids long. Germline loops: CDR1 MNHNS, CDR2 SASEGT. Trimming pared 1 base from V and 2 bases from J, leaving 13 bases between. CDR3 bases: TGTGCCAGCAGTGAAGGGAGGAAGTGGGCCACAGATACGCAGTATTTT. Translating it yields CASSEGRKWATDTQYF.

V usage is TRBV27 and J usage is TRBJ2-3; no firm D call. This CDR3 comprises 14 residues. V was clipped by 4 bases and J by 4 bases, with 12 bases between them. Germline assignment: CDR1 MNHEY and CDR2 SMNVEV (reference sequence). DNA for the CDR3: TGTGCCAGCAGTTCCCTACAGCCCGCAGATACGCAGTATTTT. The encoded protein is CASSSLQPADTQYF.

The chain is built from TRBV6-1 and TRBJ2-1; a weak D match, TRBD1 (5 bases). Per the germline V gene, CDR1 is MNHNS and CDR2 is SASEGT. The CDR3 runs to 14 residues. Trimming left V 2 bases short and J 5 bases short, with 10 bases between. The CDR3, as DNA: TGTGCCAGCAGTGAAATGACAGCTAACAATGAGCAGTTCTTC. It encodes CASSEMTANNEQFF.

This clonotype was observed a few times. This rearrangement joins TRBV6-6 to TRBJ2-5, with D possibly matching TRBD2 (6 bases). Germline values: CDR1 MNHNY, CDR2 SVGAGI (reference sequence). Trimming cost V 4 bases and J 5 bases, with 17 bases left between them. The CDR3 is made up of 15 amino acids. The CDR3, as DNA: TGTGCCAGCAGTTTCCCCCGTAAGACTAGTGAGACCCAGTACTTC. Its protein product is CASSFPRKTSETQYF.

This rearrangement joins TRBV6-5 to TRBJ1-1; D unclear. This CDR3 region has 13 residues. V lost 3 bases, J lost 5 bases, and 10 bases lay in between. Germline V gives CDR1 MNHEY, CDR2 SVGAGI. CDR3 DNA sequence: TGTGCCAGCAGTTATCAGTGGGGTACTGAAGCTTTCTTT. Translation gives CASSYQWGTEAFF.

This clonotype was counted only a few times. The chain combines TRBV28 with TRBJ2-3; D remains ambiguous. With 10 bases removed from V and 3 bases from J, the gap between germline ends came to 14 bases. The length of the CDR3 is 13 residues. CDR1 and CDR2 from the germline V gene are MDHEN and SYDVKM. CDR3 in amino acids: CATAKLATDTQYF. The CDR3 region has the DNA TGTGCCACCGCGAAGCTGGCAACAGATACGCAGTATTTT.

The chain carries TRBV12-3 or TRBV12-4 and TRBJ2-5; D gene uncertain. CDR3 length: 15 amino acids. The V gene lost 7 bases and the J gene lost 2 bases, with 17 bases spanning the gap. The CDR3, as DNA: TGTGCCAGCACACCTAGGCGAAGGCTGCAAGAGACCCAGTACTTC. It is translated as CASTPRRRLQETQYF.

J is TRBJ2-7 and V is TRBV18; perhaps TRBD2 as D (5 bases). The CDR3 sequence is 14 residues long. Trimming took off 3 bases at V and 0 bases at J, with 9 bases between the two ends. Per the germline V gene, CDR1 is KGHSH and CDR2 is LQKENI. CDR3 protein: CASSPGESSYEQYF. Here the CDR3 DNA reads TGTGCCAGCTCACCCGGGGAGTCCTCCTACGAGCAGTACTTC.

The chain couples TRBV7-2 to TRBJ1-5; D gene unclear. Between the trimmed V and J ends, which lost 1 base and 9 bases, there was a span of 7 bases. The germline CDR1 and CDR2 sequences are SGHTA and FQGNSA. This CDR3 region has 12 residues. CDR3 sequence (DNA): TGTGCCAGCAGCTTAGAGGGAGGGCCCCAGCATTTT. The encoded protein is CASSLEGGPQHF. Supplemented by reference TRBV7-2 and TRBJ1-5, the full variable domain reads GAGVSQSPSNKVTEKGKDVELRCDPISGHTALYWYRQSLGQGLEFLIYFQGNSAPDKSGLPSDRFSAERTGGSVSTLTIQRTQQEDSAVYLCASSLEGGPQHFGDGTRLSIL.

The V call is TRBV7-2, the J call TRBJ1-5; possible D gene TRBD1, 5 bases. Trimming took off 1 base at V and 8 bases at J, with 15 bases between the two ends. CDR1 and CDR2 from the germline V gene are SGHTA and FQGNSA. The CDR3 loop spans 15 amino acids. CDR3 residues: CASSLVGGITEPQHF. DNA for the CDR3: TGTGCCAGCAGCTTAGTTGGGGGGATAACGGAGCCCCAGCATTTT.

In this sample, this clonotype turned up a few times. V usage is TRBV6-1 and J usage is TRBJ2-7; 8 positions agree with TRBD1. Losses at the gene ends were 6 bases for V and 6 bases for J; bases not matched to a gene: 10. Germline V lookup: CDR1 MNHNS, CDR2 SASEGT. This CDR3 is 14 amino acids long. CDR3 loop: CASSSPGQASEQYF. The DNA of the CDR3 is TGTGCCAGCAGCTCCCCGGGACAGGCGAGCGAGCAGTACTTC.

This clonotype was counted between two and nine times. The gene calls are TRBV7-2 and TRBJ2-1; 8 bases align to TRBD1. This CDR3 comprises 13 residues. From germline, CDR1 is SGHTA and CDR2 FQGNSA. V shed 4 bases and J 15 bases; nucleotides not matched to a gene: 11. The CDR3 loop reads CASSYRGSDRLFF. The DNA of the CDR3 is TGTGCCAGCAGCTACAGGGGGTCGGACCGGTTGTTCTTC.

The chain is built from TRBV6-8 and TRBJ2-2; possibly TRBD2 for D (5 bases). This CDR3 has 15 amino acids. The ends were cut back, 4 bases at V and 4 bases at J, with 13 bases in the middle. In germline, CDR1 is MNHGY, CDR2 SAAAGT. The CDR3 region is CASSSRTRGTGELFF. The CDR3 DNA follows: TGTGCCAGCAGTTCCCGGACCCGGGGCACCGGGGAGCTGTTTTTT.

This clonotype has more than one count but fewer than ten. CDR3 region: CALRDRNYGYTF. In nucleotides, the CDR3 is TGTGCCCTCCGGGACAGAAACTATGGCTACACCTTC. The chain carries TRBV10-3 and TRBJ1-2, with TRBD1 matching 7 bases. The V gene end was trimmed by 11 bases and the J gene end by 2 bases; junction bases not matched to a gene: 5. This CDR3 comprises 12 residues. The germline gives CDR1 ENHRY, CDR2 SYGVKD.

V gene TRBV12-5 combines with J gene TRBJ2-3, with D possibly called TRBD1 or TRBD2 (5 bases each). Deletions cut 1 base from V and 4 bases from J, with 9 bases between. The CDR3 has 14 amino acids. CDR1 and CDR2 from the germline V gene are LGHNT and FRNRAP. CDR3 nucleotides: TGTGCTAGTGGTTTGGCAACGGGGCCAGATACGCAGTATTTT. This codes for CASGLATGPDTQYF.

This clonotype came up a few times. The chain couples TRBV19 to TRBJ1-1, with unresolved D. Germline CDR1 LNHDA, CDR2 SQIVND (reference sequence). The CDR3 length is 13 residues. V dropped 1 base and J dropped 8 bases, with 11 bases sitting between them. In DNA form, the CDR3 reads TGTGCCAGTAGTATAGTTGCGCAGCACGAAGCTTTCTTT. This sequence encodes CASSIVAQHEAFF.

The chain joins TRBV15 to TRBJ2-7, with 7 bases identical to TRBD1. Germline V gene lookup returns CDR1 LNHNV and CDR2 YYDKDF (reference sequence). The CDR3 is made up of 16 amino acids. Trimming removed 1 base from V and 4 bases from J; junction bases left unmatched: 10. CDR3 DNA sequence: TGTGCCACCAGCAGAGGCCACCCGGGACAGCCTTACGAGCAGTACTTC. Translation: CATSRGHPGQPYEQYF.

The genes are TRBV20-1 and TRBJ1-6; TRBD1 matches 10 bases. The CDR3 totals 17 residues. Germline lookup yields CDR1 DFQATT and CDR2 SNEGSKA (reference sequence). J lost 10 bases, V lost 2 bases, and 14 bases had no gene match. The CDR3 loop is CSARLSGTGALGSPLHF. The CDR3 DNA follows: TGCAGTGCTAGATTATCCGGGACAGGGGCTTTAGGGTCACCCCTCCACTTT.

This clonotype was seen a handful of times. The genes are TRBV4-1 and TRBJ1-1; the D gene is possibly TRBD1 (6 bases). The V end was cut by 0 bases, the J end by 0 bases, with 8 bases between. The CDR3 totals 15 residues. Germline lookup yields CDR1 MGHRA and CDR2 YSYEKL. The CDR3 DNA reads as TGCGCCAGCAGCCAAGACCCAGGGGTGAACACTGAAGCTTTCTTT. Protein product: CASSQDPGVNTEAFF.

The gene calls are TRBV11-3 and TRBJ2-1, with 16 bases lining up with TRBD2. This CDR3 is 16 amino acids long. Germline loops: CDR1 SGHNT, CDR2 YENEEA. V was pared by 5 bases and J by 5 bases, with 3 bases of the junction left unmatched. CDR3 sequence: CASSRGLAGGNNEQFF. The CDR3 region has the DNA TGTGCCAGCAGCCGGGGACTAGCGGGGGGGAACAATGAGCAGTTCTTC. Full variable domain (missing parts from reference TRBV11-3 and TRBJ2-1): EAGVVQSPRYKIIEKKQPVAFWCNPISGHNTLYWYLQNLGQGPELLIRYENEEAVDDSQLPKDRFSAERLKGVDSTLKIQPAELGDSAVYLCASSRGLAGGNNEQFFGPGTRLTVL.

The CDR3 region has the DNA TGTGCCAGCAGTTTTGGGCGGGGAGGGGCCTACGAGCAGTACTTC. Translation gives CASSFGRGGAYEQYF. The chain employs TRBV27 and TRBJ2-7, with TRBD2 identical over 7 bases. V trimming: 3 bases; J trimming: 2 bases; junction bases outside the gene matches: 7. The germline V gene encodes CDR1 MNHEY and CDR2 SMNVEV (reference sequence). This CDR3 is built from 15 residues.

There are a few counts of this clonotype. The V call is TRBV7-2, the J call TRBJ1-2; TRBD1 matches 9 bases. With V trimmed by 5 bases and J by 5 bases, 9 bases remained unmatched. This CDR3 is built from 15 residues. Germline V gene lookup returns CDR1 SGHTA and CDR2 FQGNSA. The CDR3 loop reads CASSTTGTGQYGYTF. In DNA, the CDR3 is TGTGCCAGCAGCACCACCGGGACAGGGCAATATGGCTACACCTTC.